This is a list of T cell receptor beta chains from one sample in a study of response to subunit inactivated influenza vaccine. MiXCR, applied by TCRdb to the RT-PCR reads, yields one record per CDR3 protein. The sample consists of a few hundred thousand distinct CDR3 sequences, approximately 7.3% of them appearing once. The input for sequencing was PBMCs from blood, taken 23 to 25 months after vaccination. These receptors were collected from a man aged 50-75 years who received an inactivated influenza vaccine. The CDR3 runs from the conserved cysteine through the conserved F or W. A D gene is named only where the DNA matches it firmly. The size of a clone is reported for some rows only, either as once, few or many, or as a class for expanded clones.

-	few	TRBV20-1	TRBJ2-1	CSARDPTGPTYNEQFF	TGCAGTGCTAGAGACCCGACAGGACCTACCTACAATGAGCAGTTCTTC
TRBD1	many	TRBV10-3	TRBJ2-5	CAITPTGGSQETQYF	TGTGCCATCACTCCGACAGGGGGTAGCCAAGAGACCCAGTACTTC
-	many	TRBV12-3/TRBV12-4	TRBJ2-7	CASSLRSQAAHEQYF	TGTGCCAGCAGTTTAAGATCGCAGGCGGCGCACGAGCAGTACTTC
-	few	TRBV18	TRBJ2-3	CASSPPPVLISDTQYF	TGTGCCAGCTCACCACCCCCAGTGTTAATATCAGATACGCAGTATTTT
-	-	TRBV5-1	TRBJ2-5	CASSLDRPAETQYF	TGCGCCAGCAGCTTGGACCGTCCCGCGGAGACCCAGTACTTC
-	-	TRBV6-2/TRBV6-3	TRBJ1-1	CASRELGPEAFF	TGTGCCAGCAGAGAATTGGGACCCGAAGCTTTCTTT
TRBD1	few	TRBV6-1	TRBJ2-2	CASRDRGNTGELFF	TGTGCCAGCCGGGACAGGGGTAACACCGGGGAGCTGTTTTTT
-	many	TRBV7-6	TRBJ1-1	CASSVGELNTEAFF	TGTGCCAGCAGCGTAGGGGAACTGAACACTGAAGCTTTCTTT
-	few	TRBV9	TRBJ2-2	CASSVGRERSETNTGELFF	TGTGCCAGCAGCGTAGGGCGGGAAAGGTCGGAAACGAACACCGGGGAGCTGTTTTTT
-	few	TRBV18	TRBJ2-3	CASSPEGVRTDTQYF	TGTGCCAGCTCACCAGAGGGGGTACGCACAGATACGCAGTATTTT
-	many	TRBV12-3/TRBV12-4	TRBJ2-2	CASRVALGYAGELFF	TGTGCCAGCAGGGTGGCCCTAGGGTACGCCGGGGAGCTGTTTTTT
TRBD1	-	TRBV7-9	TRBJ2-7	CASSLDRTGDYEQYF	TGTGCCAGCAGCTTAGATAGGACAGGGGACTACGAGCAGTACTTC
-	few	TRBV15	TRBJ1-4	CATSHRHTTNEKLFF	TGTGCCACCTCCCATCGACATACGACTAATGAAAAACTGTTTTTT
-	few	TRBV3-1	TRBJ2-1	CASSQDFPNEQFF	TGTGCCAGCAGCCAAGATTTTCCCAATGAGCAGTTCTTC
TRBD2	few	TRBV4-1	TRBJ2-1	CASSQVLGERGYNEQFF	TGCGCCAGCAGCCAAGTATTGGGCGAGCGGGGCTACAATGAGCAGTTCTTC
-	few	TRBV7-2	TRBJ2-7	CASSPLRWNEQYF	TGTGCCAGCAGCCCCCTCCGGTGGAACGAGCAGTACTTC